This T cell receptor beta chain is drawn from a study of blood T cells in healthy people across ages. A sample-barcoded 5' primer and a J-beta primer mix were used in a second PCR of roughly 7 to 11 cycles. TCRdb ran MiXCR on the 5' RACE reads and lists one entry per CDR3 protein. The profile shows about 680,000 distinct CDR3 sequences, around 48% of them singletons. Germline assignment: CDR1 MNHEY and CDR2 SMNVEV (reference sequence). This CDR3 has 15 residues. V gave up 4 bases and J gave up 3 bases, with 13 bases separating them. The chain recombines TRBV27 with TRBJ2-1; maybe TRBD2 (6 bases). The receptor's source is a woman aged 60-75 years in good health. The specimen was blood. CDR3 in amino acids: CASSSQDYNYNEQFF. CDR3 in DNA: TGTGCCAGCAGTTCTCAGGACTATAACTACAATGAGCAGTTCTTC.